This entry lists 13 T cell receptor beta chains sequenced from one sample in a study of blood T cell repertoires in COVID-19. The method was immunoSEQ multiplex PCR; TCRdb's version includes in-frame clones alone and lacks a portion of them. The table has more than 60,000 clones, around nine tenths seen once. What was sequenced was peripheral blood. These receptors were obtained from a woman in her fifties or sixties with active or convalescent COVID-19.

The J gene is TRBJ1-5, the V gene TRBV27; 9 bases align to TRBD1. Germline values: CDR1 MNHEY, CDR2 SMNVEV (reference sequence). This CDR3 has 15 residues. The V segment lost 7 bases and the J segment 6 bases; nucleotides outside the gene matches: 10. The CDR3 nucleotides read TGTGCCAGCAAGATGGGACAGGGCAGGACTCAGCCCCAGCATTTT. It codes for CASKMGQGRTQPQHF.

This clone appeared a single time. The rearrangement links TRBV27 to TRBJ2-1, with no clear D. Germline loops: CDR1 MNHEY, CDR2 SMNVEV (reference sequence). The germline V and J ends were trimmed by 3 bases and 9 bases, with 15 bases remaining between them. The CDR3 sequence is 14 residues long. This CDR3 is CASSFLGHRSEQFF. CDR3 nucleotides: TGTGCCAGCAGTTTCCTTGGTCACCGCAGTGAGCAGTTCTTC.

This chain uses TRBV14 with TRBJ1-2; D is ambiguous. The CDR3 sequence is 13 residues long. Between the trimmed V and J ends, which lost 0 bases and 7 bases, there was a span of 9 bases. CDR1 is SGHDN and CDR2 is FVKESK in the germline V gene. DNA for the CDR3: TGTGCCAGCAGCCAAGATCTGAGGGTTGGCTACACCTTC. Translating gives CASSQDLRVGYTF. The full variable domain, in which reference TRBV14 and TRBJ1-2 provide the parts outside the CDR3, is EAGVTQFPSHSVIEKGQTVTLRCDPISGHDNLYWYRRVMGKEIKFLLHFVKESKQDESGMPNNRFLAERTGGTYSTLKVQPAELEDSGVYFCASSQDLRVGYTFGSGTRLTVV.

This chain uses TRBV5-1 with TRBJ2-5; 7 bases map to TRBD2. The CDR3 consists of 16 residues. In germline, CDR1 is SGHRS, CDR2 YFSETQ. The V and J ends lost 2 bases and 4 bases, in that order; junction bases with no gene match: 11. CDR3: CASSLEGRAIGETQYF. Here the CDR3 DNA reads TGCGCCAGCAGCTTAGAGGGGAGGGCCATCGGAGAGACCCAGTACTTC.

The gene calls are TRBV28 and TRBJ2-1; 9 bases match TRBD2. Germline V CDR1 and CDR2: MDHEN, SYDVKM. J lost 8 bases, V lost 2 bases, and 4 bases had no gene match. The CDR3 consists of 14 residues. For the CDR3, the DNA is TGTGCCAGCAGTTTAGGCGGGAGGGCCGATGAGCAGTTCTTC. Translated: CASSLGGRADEQFF.

The chain uses TRBV4-2 and TRBJ2-3; 8 nucleotides align to TRBD2. V gave up 1 base and J gave up 6 bases; unmatched junction bases: 9. Germline V CDR1 and CDR2: LGHNA, YNFKEQ. The CDR3 is 16 residues long. The DNA for the CDR3 is TGTGCCAGCAGCCAAGGACGGGCGGGAGGTTGGGATACGCAGTATTTT. It specifies CASSQGRAGGWDTQYF.

The chain uses TRBV12-3 or TRBV12-4 and TRBJ1-2; 7 bases align to TRBD1. This CDR3 is built from 13 residues. Losses at the gene ends were 2 bases for V and 4 bases for J; bases not matched to a gene: 1. The CDR3: CASSLTGAYGYTF. CDR3 DNA: TGTGCCAGCAGTTTAACAGGGGCCTATGGCTACACCTTC.

The chain couples TRBV25-1 to TRBJ1-2; no definite D call. V was shortened by 9 bases and J by 8 bases, with 22 bases between the two germline ends. The CDR3 runs to 14 residues. Germline V gives CDR1 MGHDK, CDR2 SYGVNS. DNA for the CDR3: TGTGCCAGTACTACCGGCCGGCCCCTCGAGGGCTACACCTTC. It encodes CASTTGRPLEGYTF.

The table lists this clone with a count of one. The rearrangement uses TRBV9 and TRBJ2-2; 10 bases match TRBD2. V lost 3 bases to trimming and J lost 1 base; unmatched junction nucleotides: 3. The length of the CDR3 is 16 residues. Per germline, CDR1 SGDLS and CDR2 YYNGEE. CDR3 loop: CASSARLAGNTGELFF. As DNA, the CDR3 is TGTGCCAGCAGCGCTCGACTAGCGGGGAACACCGGGGAGCTGTTTTTT.

The chain's CDR3 is CASSLGGAPSGNTIYF. The CDR3 coding sequence is TGTGCCAGCAGCTTGGGTGGGGCCCCCTCTGGAAACACCATATATTTT. The J gene is TRBJ1-3, the V gene TRBV5-8, with a possible D match to TRBD1 (5 bases). V was clipped by 0 bases and J by 0 bases, with 10 bases between them. This CDR3 has 16 residues. Looked up from germline, CDR1 is SGHTS and CDR2 is YDEGEE.

The CDR3 sequence: CASRLHRDNYGYTF. CDR3 nucleotide sequence: TGTGCCAGCAGACTCCACAGGGATAACTATGGCTACACCTTC. The rearrangement joins TRBV27 to TRBJ1-2; D possibly corresponds to TRBD1 (6 bases). Germline loops: CDR1 MNHEY, CDR2 SMNVEV (reference sequence). With 6 bases removed from V and 1 base from J, the gap between germline ends came to 12 bases. The CDR3 runs 14 residues.

The chain uses TRBV9 and TRBJ1-1; D is ambiguous. Germline CDR1 SGDLS, CDR2 YYNGEE. V gave up 0 bases and J gave up 1 base, with 4 bases separating them. The CDR3 is 13 amino acids. For the CDR3, the DNA is TGTGCCAGCAGCGTAGCAGGGAACACTGAAGCTTTCTTT. This gives the protein CASSVAGNTEAFF.

The V and J genes are TRBV28 and TRBJ1-2; 7 nucleotides align to TRBD1. V shed 5 bases, J shed 3 bases, and the junction held 3 bases outside the gene matches. The CDR3 loop spans 13 amino acids. CDR1 MDHEN and CDR2 SYDVKM come from the germline V gene. CDR3 residues: CASSRTGHYGYTF. Written as DNA, the CDR3 is TGTGCCAGCAGTCGGACAGGTCACTATGGCTACACCTTC.